These 30 T cell receptor beta chains share one sample of origin, sequenced in a study of blood T cell repertoires in COVID-19 (dated by TCRdb to 2019 to 2021). The library was obtained by the immunoSEQ multiplex PCR assay. In TCRdb, the immuneACCESS table is reduced to in-frame sequences with V and J assigned. These tables do not hold every clone; where another copy was compared, an unresolved V gene accounts for under half, and the others remain unexplained. For this sample the table gives about 170,000 clones, of which roughly 82% were detected only once. Around 7% of the sample lies in the top ten. The specimen sequenced was peripheral blood. These receptors all stem from a woman aged 40 to 50 with COVID-19, enrolled during active disease.

This clone was observed a single time. The V and J genes are TRBV30 and TRBJ2-3; TRBD1 matches at 7 bases. Germline trimming cut 3 bases from V and 6 bases from J; bases unmatched to any gene: 3. The V gene's germline CDR1 is GTSNPN and CDR2 SVGIG (reference sequence). This CDR3 region has 12 residues. The CDR3 region is CAWREGADTQYF. The CDR3, as DNA: TGTGCCTGGAGAGAGGGGGCGGATACGCAGTATTTT.

This chain links TRBV11-3 with TRBJ2-3; 8 bases agree with TRBD2. Germline CDR1 SGHNT, CDR2 YENEEA. V dropped 3 bases and J dropped 3; count of bases not matched to a gene: 8. The length of the CDR3 is 16 residues. This chain's CDR3 is CASSFGGGGRTDTQYF. CDR3 nucleotides: TGTGCCAGCAGCTTCGGGGGGGGCGGACGAACAGATACGCAGTATTTT.

Turning to this clone: Other DNA sequences of this sample code for an identical CDR3. The chain recombines TRBV7-3 with TRBJ2-3, with D maybe TRBD2 (6 bases). The CDR3 runs to 14 residues. CDR1 and CDR2 from the germline V gene are SGHTA and FQGTGA. Trimming took off 5 bases at V and 0 bases at J, with 9 bases between the two ends. In nucleotides, the CDR3 is TGTGCCAGCAGCCTGGGGACTAGCACAGATACGCAGTATTTT. Its protein is CASSLGTSTDTQYF.

This clone was detected ten times or more. V gene TRBV24-1 combines with J gene TRBJ2-1, with 13 bases aligning to TRBD2. The CDR3 contains 15 residues. Germline values: CDR1 KGHDR, CDR2 SFDVKD. V lost 10 bases, J lost 9 bases, and 11 bases stayed unmatched. CDR3 bases: TGTGCCACGGAAACCGGGACTAGCGGGATTCGTGAGCAGTTCTTC. Protein product: CATETGTSGIREQFF.

In this sample, this clone turned up once. The V gene is TRBV23-1, the J gene TRBJ2-3; 11 bases agree with TRBD2. TRBV23-1 counts as an open reading frame of uncertain function. This CDR3 comprises 22 residues. V shed 0 bases and J 3 bases; nucleotides not matched to a gene: 20. The CDR3 DNA reads TGCGCCAGCAGTCAATCGACCCTAACACTAGCGGGAGCACCACTGGCGACAGATACGCAGTATTTT. Translating it yields CASSQSTLTLAGAPLATDTQYF.

This clone was observed a single time. The chain employs TRBV15 and TRBJ2-5, with a weak D call TRBD1 (5 bases). CDR1 LNHNV and CDR2 YYDKDF come from the germline V gene (reference sequence). The CDR3 totals 13 residues. V lost 1 base and J 5 bases, leaving 8 bases between the germline ends. CDR3 in DNA: TGTGCCACCAGCAGAGGAAAGGGGGAGACCCAGTACTTC. Translation: CATSRGKGETQYF.

The chain has TRBV7-2 and TRBJ2-2, with 7 bases lining up with TRBD1. Germline assignment: CDR1 SGHTA and CDR2 FQGNSA. The CDR3 is made up of 15 amino acids. V trimming: 5 bases; J trimming: 6 bases; junction bases outside the gene matches: 9. In DNA form, the CDR3 reads TGTGCCAGCAGCCGGGACAGCCTGGGGGCCGGGGAGCTGTTTTTT. Its protein product is CASSRDSLGAGELFF.

The rearrangement links TRBV2 to TRBJ2-2; TRBD2 matches at 7 bases. V was pared by 7 bases and J by 4 bases, with 9 bases of the junction left unmatched. CDR1 is SNHLY and CDR2 is FYNNEI in the germline V gene. The CDR3 covers 15 residues. The chain's CDR3 is CASKPGGWGTGELFF. The DNA for the CDR3 is TGTGCCAGCAAGCCGGGGGGATGGGGCACCGGGGAGCTGTTTTTT.

V is TRBV11-2 and J is TRBJ1-3; possible D gene TRBD1, 6 bases. V was shortened by 5 bases and J by 3 bases, with 14 bases between the two germline ends. From germline, CDR1 is SGHAT and CDR2 FQNNGV. This CDR3 has 15 amino acids. The CDR3 spells CASSATTGFGNTIYF. CDR3 DNA sequence: TGTGCCAGCAGCGCCACAACAGGGTTTGGAAACACCATATATTTT.

The chain links TRBV7-6 to TRBJ2-7, with D perhaps matching TRBD1 (5 bases). The length of the CDR3 is 15 residues. V gave up 4 bases and J gave up 2 bases, with 15 bases separating them. The germline V gene has CDR1 SGHVS and CDR2 FNYEAQ. CDR3 sequence (DNA): TGTGCCAGCAGCTATGGACACGGAGATACCTACGAGCAGTACTTC. Amino acids: CASSYGHGDTYEQYF.

This clone was recorded once. This chain uses TRBV27 with TRBJ2-5; TRBD1 matches at 10 bases. The CDR3 extends over 15 amino acids. Germline lookup yields CDR1 MNHEY and CDR2 SMNVEV (reference sequence). The V and J ends lost 5 bases and 5 bases, in that order; junction bases with no gene match: 8. The CDR3 loop is CASSIRTGGWETQYF. CDR3 DNA: TGTGCCAGCAGTATAAGGACAGGGGGTTGGGAGACCCAGTACTTC.

This clone was seen a handful of times. V is TRBV7-3 and J is TRBJ2-1, with D possibly matching TRBD2 (6 bases). Germline assignment: CDR1 SGHTA and CDR2 FQGTGA. The V and J ends lost 5 bases and 9 bases respectively, with 20 bases between them. This CDR3 comprises 15 residues. CDR3 sequence (DNA): TGTGCCAGCAGCCATGCCACCACAAAGGGAGGTGAGCAGTTCTTC. Translated, it gives CASSHATTKGGEQFF.

The CDR3 protein is CASSNRDRGNTGELFF. The CDR3 nucleotides read TGTGCCAGCAGCAACCGGGACAGGGGGAACACCGGGGAGCTGTTTTTT. The chain is built from TRBV7-9 and TRBJ2-2; TRBD1 matches at 10 bases. Germline CDR1 and CDR2: SEHNR and FQNEAQ (reference sequence). The CDR3 contains 16 residues. V trimming: 5 bases; J trimming: 1 base; junction bases outside the gene matches: 4.

This chain connects TRBV5-6 to TRBJ1-2, with D unresolved. Germline values: CDR1 SGHDT, CDR2 YYEEEE. CDR3 size: 13 residues. Trimming took 0 bases from V and 7 from J, leaving 10 bases between them. CDR3 nucleotides: TGTGCCAGCAGCTTGGCTCCCTGGGCTGGCTACACCTTC. This gives the protein CASSLAPWAGYTF.

This rearrangement joins TRBV2 to TRBJ1-2, with TRBD1 matching over 10 bases. The CDR3 consists of 18 residues. Germline V CDR1 and CDR2: SNHLY, FYNNEI. V gave up 4 bases and J gave up 7 bases; unmatched junction bases: 18. The DNA for the CDR3 is TGTGCCAGCAGTGCCTCTACCTTCGGACAGGGGGTAATCGGTGGCTACACCTTC. Its translation: CASSASTFGQGVIGGYTF.

The genes are TRBV20-1 and TRBJ2-5; 12 nucleotides line up with TRBD2. Trimming removed 3 bases from V and 5 bases from J; junction bases left unmatched: 10. Germline values: CDR1 DFQATT, CDR2 SNEGSKA (reference sequence). This CDR3 has 16 residues. The CDR3 loop is CSASRASGGARETQYF. The CDR3 DNA reads TGCAGTGCTAGTAGGGCTAGCGGGGGGGCACGGGAGACCCAGTACTTC.

The chain combines TRBV18 with TRBJ2-5; 9 nucleotides align to TRBD2. Germline trimming cut 3 bases from V and 14 bases from J; bases unmatched to any gene: 16. CDR1 and CDR2 from the germline V gene are KGHSH and LQKENI. This CDR3 has 15 residues. CDR3 bases: TGTGCCAGCTCACCGAGGGGAGTAGCGGGGGCGCCCTTTTACTTC. Translation gives CASSPRGVAGAPFYF.

J is TRBJ2-1 and V is TRBV18, with D possibly matching TRBD1 (6 bases). The CDR3 sequence is 15 residues long. Germline CDR1 KGHSH, CDR2 LQKENI. V dropped 6 bases and J dropped 7 bases, with 19 bases sitting between them. The CDR3 here is CASSAQGFGGNEQFF. Here the CDR3 DNA reads TGTGCCAGCTCCGCCCAGGGGTTTGGTGGGAATGAGCAGTTCTTC.

The J gene is TRBJ1-2, the V gene TRBV13; possible D gene TRBD1, 5 bases. The CDR3 sequence is 19 residues long. The germline gives CDR1 PRHDT, CDR2 FYEKMQ (reference sequence). V dropped 6 bases and J dropped 8 bases, with 34 bases sitting between them. CDR3: CASSQGGGRQFPPRGGYTF. CDR3 DNA: TGTGCCAGCAGTCAAGGTGGGGGGAGACAGTTCCCCCCCCGAGGAGGCTACACCTTC. Together with reference TRBV13 and TRBJ1-2, the CDR3 gives the full variable domain: AAGVIQSPRHLIKEKRETATLKCYPIPRHDTVYWYQQGPGQDPQFLISFYEKMQSDKGSIPDRFSAQQFSDYHSELNMSSLELGDSALYFCASSQGGGRQFPPRGGYTFGSGTRLTVV.

The chain employs TRBV6-5 and TRBJ2-7; perhaps TRBD1 as D (6 bases). The V end was cut by 11 bases, the J end by 3 bases, with 17 bases between. The V gene's germline CDR1 is MNHEY and CDR2 SVGAGI. The CDR3 runs to 13 residues. CDR3 region: CAARGQALYEQYF. The DNA of the CDR3 is TGTGCCGCGAGGGGACAAGCTCTCTACGAGCAGTACTTC.

This chain uses TRBV18 with TRBJ2-3, with TRBD2 as a possible D gene (5 bases). The CDR3 has 17 residues. Germline assignment: CDR1 KGHSH and CDR2 LQKENI. V shed 2 bases and J shed 0 bases, with 15 bases lying between them. The CDR3 spells CASSPRGRVSSTDTQYF. The CDR3 nucleotides read TGTGCCAGCTCACCAAGAGGGCGAGTCTCTAGCACAGATACGCAGTATTTT.

The rearrangement links TRBV15 to TRBJ1-4, with 8 bases that match TRBD1. This CDR3 contains 14 residues. Per germline, CDR1 LNHNV and CDR2 YYDKDF (reference sequence). J gave up 6 bases and V 3 bases, and 3 bases lay outside the gene matches. The CDR3 nucleotides are TGTGCCACCAGCAGGACAGGGGAGGATGAAAAACTGTTTTTT. It is translated as CATSRTGEDEKLFF.

The chain employs TRBV19 and TRBJ1-1, with D uncertain. CDR1 is LNHDA, CDR2 SQIVND, per germline (reference sequence). With 2 bases removed from V and 1 base from J, the gap between germline ends came to 14 bases. The CDR3 runs 16 residues. The CDR3 sequence: CASSINTGIRNTEAFF. The CDR3 DNA reads as TGTGCCAGTAGTATAAATACGGGAATTCGGAACACTGAAGCTTTCTTT.

The V gene is TRBV6-5, the J gene TRBJ2-1; a possible D gene is TRBD1 (6 bases). V lost 6 bases to trimming and J lost 8 bases, with 17 bases between them. CDR1 is MNHEY, CDR2 SVGAGI, per germline. The CDR3 has 14 amino acids. The CDR3 here is CASRLTHRAHEQFF. The CDR3 nucleotides are TGTGCCAGCAGATTAACCCACAGGGCCCATGAGCAGTTCTTC.

V gene TRBV27 combines with J gene TRBJ2-7; 8 nucleotides match TRBD2. The CDR3 consists of 14 residues. Germline V gives CDR1 MNHEY, CDR2 SMNVEV (reference sequence). V lost 8 bases to trimming and J lost 2 bases; unmatched junction nucleotides: 8. The CDR3 DNA follows: TGTGCCAGCGGCGCCGGGACTAGAACCTACGAGCAGTACTTC. As protein: CASGAGTRTYEQYF.

The chain carries TRBV19 and TRBJ1-1; 9 nucleotides align to TRBD1. J was trimmed by 2 bases and V by 10 bases; bases with no gene match: 14. The germline gives CDR1 LNHDA, CDR2 SQIVND (reference sequence). The CDR3 has 16 residues. The CDR3 DNA follows: TGTGCCAATCTTGCCTGGGACAGGGTTGAAAACACTGAAGCTTTCTTT. The encoded protein is CANLAWDRVENTEAFF.

CDR3 sequence: CASSWSAGGYEQYF. DNA of the CDR3: TGTGCCAGCAGTTGGTCTGCAGGGGGTTACGAGCAGTACTTC. V usage is TRBV27 and J usage is TRBJ2-7; 7 nucleotides align to TRBD1. The length of the CDR3 is 14 residues. V was clipped by 4 bases and J by 4 bases; unmatched bases: 7. Germline V gene sequence: CDR1 MNHEY, CDR2 SMNVEV (reference sequence).

The J gene is TRBJ2-1, the V gene TRBV27; 11 bases are shared with TRBD2. The germline gives CDR1 MNHEY, CDR2 SMNVEV (reference sequence). The junction had 12 bases not matched to a gene; V was cut back by 5 bases and J by 6 bases. The CDR3 covers 17 residues. Here the CDR3 DNA reads TGTGCCAGCAGTCCCCCGCCCTTACTAGCGGGGGCCAATGAGCAGTTCTTC. It codes for CASSPPPLLAGANEQFF.

J is TRBJ1-4 and V is TRBV29-1; 7 nucleotides match TRBD1. The junction had 6 bases not matched to a gene; V was cut back by 7 bases and J by 4 bases. The CDR3 loop spans 13 amino acids. Per the germline V gene, CDR1 is SQVTM and CDR2 is ANQGSEA. The CDR3 coding sequence is TGCAGCGCGAACAGGGGCATTAATGAAAAACTGTTTTTT. Translation gives CSANRGINEKLFF.

This sequence joins TRBV30 and TRBJ2-3; D gene unclear. CDR1 GTSNPN and CDR2 SVGIG come from the germline V gene (reference sequence). The CDR3 extends over 12 amino acids. Trimming removed 4 bases from V and 2 bases from J, with 7 bases in between. The CDR3 nucleotides are TGTGCCTGGAAGGAGAACACAGATACGCAGTATTTT. Translation gives CAWKENTDTQYF.